This TCR beta chain appears in the sequencing data of a study of T cell responses to AZD1222 COVID-19 vaccine. Study-level results: Mapped onto spike, vaccine-associated CD4 TCRs spanned it and were dominant at 160-218 and 743-854. Close to half of all spike-specific TCRs reportedly target regions of the variants that are unmutated.

Clones were sequenced by immunoSEQ multiplex PCR, and TCRdb holds only the in-frame ones, with some missing. The profile shows 150,000 to 200,000 clones, just over 90% of them singletons. Note on this clone: Its antigen is unidentified.

Trimming removed 5 bases at V and 4 bases at J, with 11 bases between. CDR3 size: 13 residues. This receptor was obtained from an adult who received the AZD1222 COVID-19 vaccine. The sequenced sample was peripheral blood, obtained 28 days after the second AZD1222 dose. The chain employs TRBV12-3 or TRBV12-4 and TRBJ1-1; tentative D call: TRBD1 (5 bases). DNA for the CDR3: TGTGCCAGCAGTACAGGTCCCTCCACTGAAGCTTTCTTT. Residues: CASSTGPSTEAFF.